This TCR beta chain is drawn from a study of blood T cell repertoires in COVID-19. The CDR3 runs to 15 residues. Germline loops: CDR1 MNHNS, CDR2 SASEGT. J gave up 15 bases and V 3 bases, and 15 bases lay outside the gene matches. Sequencing used immunoSEQ multiplex PCR; TCRdb keeps in-frame clones, though not all of them. The table includes fewer than 95,000 clones, around 90% detected once. This TCR was sampled from a woman older than 75 with acute or convalescent COVID-19. Specimen: peripheral blood. This sequence joins TRBV6-1 and TRBJ2-1; TRBD2 matches 9 bases. In nucleotides, the CDR3 is TGTGCCAGCAGTGATCTTCGTGGGGGACTAGCTTCTATGTTCTTC. Translated, it gives CASSDLRGGLASMFF.